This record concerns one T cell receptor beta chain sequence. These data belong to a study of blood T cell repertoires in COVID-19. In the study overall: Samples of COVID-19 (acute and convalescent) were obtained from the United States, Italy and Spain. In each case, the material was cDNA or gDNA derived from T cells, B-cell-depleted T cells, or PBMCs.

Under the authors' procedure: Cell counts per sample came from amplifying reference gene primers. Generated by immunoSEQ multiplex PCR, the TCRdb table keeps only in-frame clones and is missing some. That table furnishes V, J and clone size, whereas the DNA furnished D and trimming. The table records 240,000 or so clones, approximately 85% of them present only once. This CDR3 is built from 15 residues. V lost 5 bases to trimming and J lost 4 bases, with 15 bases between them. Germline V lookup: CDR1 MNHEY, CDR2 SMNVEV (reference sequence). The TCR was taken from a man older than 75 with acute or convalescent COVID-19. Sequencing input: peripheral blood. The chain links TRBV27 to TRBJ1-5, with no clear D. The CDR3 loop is CASSPEEGGNQPQHF. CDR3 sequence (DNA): TGTGCCAGCAGTCCCGAGGAGGGAGGGAATCAGCCCCAGCATTTT.